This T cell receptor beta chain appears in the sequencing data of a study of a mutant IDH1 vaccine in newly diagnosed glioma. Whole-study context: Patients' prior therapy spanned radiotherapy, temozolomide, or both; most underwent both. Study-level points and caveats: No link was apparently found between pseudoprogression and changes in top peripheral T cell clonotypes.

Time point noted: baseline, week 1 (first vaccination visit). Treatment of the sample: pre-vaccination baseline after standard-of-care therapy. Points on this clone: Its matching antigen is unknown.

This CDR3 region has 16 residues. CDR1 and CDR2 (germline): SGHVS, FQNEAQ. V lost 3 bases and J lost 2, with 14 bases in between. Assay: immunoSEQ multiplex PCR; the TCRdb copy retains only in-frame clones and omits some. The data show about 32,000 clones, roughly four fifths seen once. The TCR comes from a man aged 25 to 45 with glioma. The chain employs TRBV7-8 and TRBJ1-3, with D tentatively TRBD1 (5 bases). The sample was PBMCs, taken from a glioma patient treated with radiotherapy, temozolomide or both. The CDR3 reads CASSFSLSRAGNTIYF. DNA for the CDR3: TGTGCCAGCAGCTTCTCCCTAAGCAGGGCTGGAAACACCATATATTTT.